This TCR beta chain was found in a study of molecular identifiers for immune sequencing clone quantification. At the level of the study: The replicates split RNA from around 18,000 or 91,000 naive CD8 cells five ways and sequenced four. General observations from the study: Barcode-sharing identical TCR molecules could underestimate highly expanded clone sizes.

Based on a CD8+CD4-CCR7+CD45RA+ profile, naive CD8 T cells were sorted. TCRdb called the PCR reads again in MiXCR, with one record for every CDR3 protein. Among about 320,000 distinct CDR3 sequences listed, roughly 23% were seen once. This clonotype was detected a few times. Its antigen is not identified. The receptor was isolated from a human donor in good health. Some libraries in this study had Jurkat cell RNA spiked in. Sequenced sample: naive CD8+ T cells from blood, with Jurkat cell RNA spiked in. Subset specified: FACS-sorted CD8+CD4-CCR7+CD45RA+ naive T cells.

CDR3 sequence reads: CASSLSPMNTEAFF. CDR3 DNA: TGTGCCAGCAGCCTCAGCCCGATGAACACTGAAGCTTTCTTT. This chain joins TRBV3-1 and TRBJ1-1, with D hard to call. The CDR3 runs to 14 residues. Trimming took off 4 bases at V and 0 bases at J, with 9 bases between the two ends. CDR1 is LGHDT, CDR2 YNNKEL, per germline (reference sequence).